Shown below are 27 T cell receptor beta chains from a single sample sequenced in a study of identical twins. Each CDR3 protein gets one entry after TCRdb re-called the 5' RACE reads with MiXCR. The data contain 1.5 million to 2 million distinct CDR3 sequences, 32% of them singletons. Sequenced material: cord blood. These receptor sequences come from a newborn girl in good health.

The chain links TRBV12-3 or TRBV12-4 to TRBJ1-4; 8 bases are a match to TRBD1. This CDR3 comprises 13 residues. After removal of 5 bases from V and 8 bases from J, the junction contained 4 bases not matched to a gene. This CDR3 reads CASSQTGGEKLFF. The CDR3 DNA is TGTGCCAGCAGTCAAACAGGGGGGGAAAAACTGTTTTTT.

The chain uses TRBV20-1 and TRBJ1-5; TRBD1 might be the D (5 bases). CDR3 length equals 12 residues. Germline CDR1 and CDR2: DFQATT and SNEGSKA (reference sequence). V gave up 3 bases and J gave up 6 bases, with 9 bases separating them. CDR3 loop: CSARETGQPQHF. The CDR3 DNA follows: TGCAGTGCTAGGGAAACAGGTCAGCCCCAGCATTTT.

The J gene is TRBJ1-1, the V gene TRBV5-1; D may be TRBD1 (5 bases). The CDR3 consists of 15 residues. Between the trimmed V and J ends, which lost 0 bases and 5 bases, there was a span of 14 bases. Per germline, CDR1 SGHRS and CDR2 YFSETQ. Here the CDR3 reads CASSLVFGGVTEAFF. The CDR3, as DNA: TGCGCCAGCAGCTTGGTTTTTGGAGGGGTTACTGAAGCTTTCTTT.

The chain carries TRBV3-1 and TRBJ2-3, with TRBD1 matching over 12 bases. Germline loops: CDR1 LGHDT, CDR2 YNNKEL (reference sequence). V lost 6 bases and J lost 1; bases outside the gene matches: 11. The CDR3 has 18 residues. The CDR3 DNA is TGTGCCAGCAGTCCCGGGACAGGGGGCCCGGCACGCACAGATACGCAGTATTTT. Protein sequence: CASSPGTGGPARTDTQYF.

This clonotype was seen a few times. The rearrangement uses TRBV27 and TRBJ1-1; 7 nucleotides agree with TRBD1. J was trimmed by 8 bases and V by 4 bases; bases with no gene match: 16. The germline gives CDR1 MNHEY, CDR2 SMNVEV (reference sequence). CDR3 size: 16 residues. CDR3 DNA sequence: TGTGCCAGCAGTTCTTCCCTACCGGGACAGTGGAAGGAAGCTTTCTTT. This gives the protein CASSSSLPGQWKEAFF.

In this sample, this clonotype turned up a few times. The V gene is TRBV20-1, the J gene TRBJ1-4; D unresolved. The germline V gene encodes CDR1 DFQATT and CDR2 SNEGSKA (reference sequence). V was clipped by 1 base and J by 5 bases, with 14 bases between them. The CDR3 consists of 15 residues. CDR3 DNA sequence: TGCAGTGCTAGAGCTTACGACACCTCCAATGAAAAACTGTTTTTT. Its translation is CSARAYDTSNEKLFF.

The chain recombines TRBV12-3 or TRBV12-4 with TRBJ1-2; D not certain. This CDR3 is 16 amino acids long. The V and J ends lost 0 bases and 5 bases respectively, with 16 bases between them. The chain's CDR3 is CASSLARVHLWYGYTF. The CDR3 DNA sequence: TGTGCCAGCAGTTTAGCCCGGGTTCATCTATGGTATGGCTACACCTTC.

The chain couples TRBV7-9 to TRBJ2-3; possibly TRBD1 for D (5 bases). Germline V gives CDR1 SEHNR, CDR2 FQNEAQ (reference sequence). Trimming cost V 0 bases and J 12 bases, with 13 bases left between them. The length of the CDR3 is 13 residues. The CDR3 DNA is TGTGCCAGCAGCTTAGCCTCAGGGAAGTTACAGTATTTT. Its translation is CASSLASGKLQYF.

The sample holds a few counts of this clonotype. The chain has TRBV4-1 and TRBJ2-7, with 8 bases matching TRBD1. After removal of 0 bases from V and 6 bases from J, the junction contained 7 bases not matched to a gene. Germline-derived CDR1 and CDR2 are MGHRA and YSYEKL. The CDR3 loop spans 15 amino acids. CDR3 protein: CASSQDSNQGAEQYF. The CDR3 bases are TGCGCCAGCAGCCAAGATTCCAATCAGGGGGCCGAGCAGTACTTC.

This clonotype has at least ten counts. The CDR3 region has the DNA TGTGCCAGCAGTGGGGGACAGGGGGCCTACGAGCAGTACTTC. Its translation is CASSGGQGAYEQYF. The V gene is TRBV25-1, the J gene TRBJ2-7; 11 nucleotides align to TRBD1. The CDR3 is 14 amino acids. Germline CDR1 and CDR2: MGHDK and SYGVNS. Trimming cost V 4 bases and J 2 bases; bases outside gene matches: 1.

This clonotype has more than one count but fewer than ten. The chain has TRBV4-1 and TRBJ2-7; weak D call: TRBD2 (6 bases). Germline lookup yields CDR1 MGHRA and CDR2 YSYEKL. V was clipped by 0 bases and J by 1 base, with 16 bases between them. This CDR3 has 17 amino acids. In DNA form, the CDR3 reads TGCGCCAGCAGCCAAGATTGGGTGACGGGAGTTTCCTACGAGCAGTACTTC. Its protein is CASSQDWVTGVSYEQYF.

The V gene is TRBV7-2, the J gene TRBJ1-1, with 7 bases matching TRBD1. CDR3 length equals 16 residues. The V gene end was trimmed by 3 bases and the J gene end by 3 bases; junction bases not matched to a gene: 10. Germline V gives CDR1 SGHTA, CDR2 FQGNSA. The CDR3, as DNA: TGTGCCAGCAGCTTGCAGGGGGTAATAAGGGACACTGAAGCTTTCTTT. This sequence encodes CASSLQGVIRDTEAFF.

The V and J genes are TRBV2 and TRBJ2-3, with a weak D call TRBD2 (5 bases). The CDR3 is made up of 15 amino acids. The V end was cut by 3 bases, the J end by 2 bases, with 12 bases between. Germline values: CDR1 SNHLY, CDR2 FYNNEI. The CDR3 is CASSDPAEVTDTQYF. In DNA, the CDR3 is TGTGCCAGCAGTGATCCAGCGGAGGTCACAGATACGCAGTATTTT.

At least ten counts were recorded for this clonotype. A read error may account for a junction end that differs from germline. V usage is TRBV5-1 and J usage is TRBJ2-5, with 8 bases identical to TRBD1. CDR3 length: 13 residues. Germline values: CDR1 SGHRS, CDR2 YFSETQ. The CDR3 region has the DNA TGTGCCAGCAGCTTAGACAGGGGAGAGACCCAGTACTTC. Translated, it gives CASSLDRGETQYF. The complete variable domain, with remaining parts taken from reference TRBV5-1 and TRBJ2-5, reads KAGVTQTPRYLIKTRGQQVTLSCSPISGHRSVSWYQQTPGQGLQFLFEYFSETQRNKGNFPGRFSGRQFSNSRSEMNVSTLELGDSALYLCASSLDRGETQYFGPGTRLLVL.

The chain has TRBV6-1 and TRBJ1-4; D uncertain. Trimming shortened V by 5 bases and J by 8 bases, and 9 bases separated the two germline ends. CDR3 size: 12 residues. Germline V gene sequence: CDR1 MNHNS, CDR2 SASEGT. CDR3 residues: CASSRQREKLFF. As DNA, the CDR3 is TGTGCCAGCAGTAGGCAGAGGGAAAAACTGTTTTTT.

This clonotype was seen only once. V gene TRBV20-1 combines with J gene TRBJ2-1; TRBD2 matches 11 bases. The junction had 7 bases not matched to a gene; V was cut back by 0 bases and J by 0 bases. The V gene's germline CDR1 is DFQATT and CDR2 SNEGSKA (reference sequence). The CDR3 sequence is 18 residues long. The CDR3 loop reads CSARELAGGHSSYNEQFF. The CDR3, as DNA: TGCAGTGCTAGAGAATTAGCGGGGGGGCATAGCTCCTACAATGAGCAGTTCTTC.

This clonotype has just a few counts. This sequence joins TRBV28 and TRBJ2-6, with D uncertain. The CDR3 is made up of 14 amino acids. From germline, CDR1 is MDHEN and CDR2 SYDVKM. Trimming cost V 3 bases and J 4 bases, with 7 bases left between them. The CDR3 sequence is CASSFIIGANVLTF. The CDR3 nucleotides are TGTGCCAGCAGTTTCATAATAGGGGCCAACGTCCTGACTTTC.

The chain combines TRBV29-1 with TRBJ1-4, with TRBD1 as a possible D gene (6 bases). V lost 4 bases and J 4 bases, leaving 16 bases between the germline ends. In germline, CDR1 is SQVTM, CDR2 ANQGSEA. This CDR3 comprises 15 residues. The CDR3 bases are TGCAGCGTTGCCGACGTTTGGACAGATAATGAAAAACTGTTTTTT. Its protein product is CSVADVWTDNEKLFF. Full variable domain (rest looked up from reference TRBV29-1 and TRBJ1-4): SAVISQKPSRDICQRGTSLTIQCQVDSQVTMMFWYRQQPGQSLTLIATANQGSEATYESGFVIDKFPISRPNLTFSTLTVSNMSPEDSSIYLCSVADVWTDNEKLFFGSGTQLSVL.

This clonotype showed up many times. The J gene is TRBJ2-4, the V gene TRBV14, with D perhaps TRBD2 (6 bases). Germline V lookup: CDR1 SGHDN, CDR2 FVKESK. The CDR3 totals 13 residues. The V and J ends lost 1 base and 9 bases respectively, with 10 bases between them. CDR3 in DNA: TGTGCCAGCAGCCAAGGGGTCGGGAGCATTCAGTACTTC. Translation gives CASSQGVGSIQYF. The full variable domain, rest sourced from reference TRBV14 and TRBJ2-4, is EAGVTQFPSHSVIEKGQTVTLRCDPISGHDNLYWYRRVMGKEIKFLLHFVKESKQDESGMPNNRFLAERTGGTYSTLKVQPAELEDSGVYFCASSQGVGSIQYFGAGTRLSVL.

CDR3 nucleotides: TGTGCCAGCAGTACCTTAGCGGGGCTTGGAGAGACCCAGTACTTC. This codes for CASSTLAGLGETQYF. The chain combines TRBV7-9 with TRBJ2-4; 8 nucleotides agree with TRBD2. The closer fit of TRBJ2-5 to the DNA end suggests the J call may be wrong. The V gene's germline CDR1 is SEHNR and CDR2 FQNEAQ (reference sequence). The CDR3 length is 15 residues.

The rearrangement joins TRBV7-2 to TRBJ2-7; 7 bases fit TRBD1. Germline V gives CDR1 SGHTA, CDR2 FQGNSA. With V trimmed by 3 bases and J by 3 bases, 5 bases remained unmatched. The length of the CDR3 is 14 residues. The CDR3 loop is CASSLTGTYYEQYF. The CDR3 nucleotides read TGTGCCAGCAGCTTGACAGGGACCTACTACGAGCAGTACTTC.

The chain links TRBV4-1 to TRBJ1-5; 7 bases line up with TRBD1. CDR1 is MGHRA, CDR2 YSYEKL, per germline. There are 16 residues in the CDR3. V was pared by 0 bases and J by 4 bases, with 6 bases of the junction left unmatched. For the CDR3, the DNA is TGCGCCAGCAGCCAAGACGGAGGGGGCAGAAATCAGCCCCAGCATTTT. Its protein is CASSQDGGGRNQPQHF.

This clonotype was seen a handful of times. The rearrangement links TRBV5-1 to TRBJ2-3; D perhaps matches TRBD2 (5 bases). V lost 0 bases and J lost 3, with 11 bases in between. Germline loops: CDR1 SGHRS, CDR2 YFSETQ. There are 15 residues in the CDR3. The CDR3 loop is CASSLAASITDTQYF. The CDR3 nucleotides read TGCGCCAGCAGCTTGGCGGCTAGCATAACAGATACGCAGTATTTT.

Written as DNA, the CDR3 is TGTGCCAGCTACCCATGGGATTCGTTACCGACCACAGATACGCAGTATTTT. It yields the protein CASYPWDSLPTTDTQYF. This chain uses TRBV28 with TRBJ2-3, with D uncertain. The CDR3 has 17 amino acids. The ends were cut back, 8 bases at V and 2 bases at J, with 23 bases in the middle. CDR1 and CDR2 (germline): MDHEN, SYDVKM.

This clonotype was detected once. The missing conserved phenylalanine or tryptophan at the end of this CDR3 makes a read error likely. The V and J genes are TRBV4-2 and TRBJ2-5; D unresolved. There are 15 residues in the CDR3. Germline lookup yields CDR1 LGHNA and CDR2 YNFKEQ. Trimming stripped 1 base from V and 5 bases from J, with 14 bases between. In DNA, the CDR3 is TGTGCCAGCAGCCAAGTGCCATCGCTGGGGGAGACCCAGTACTTA. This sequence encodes CASSQVPSLGETQYL.

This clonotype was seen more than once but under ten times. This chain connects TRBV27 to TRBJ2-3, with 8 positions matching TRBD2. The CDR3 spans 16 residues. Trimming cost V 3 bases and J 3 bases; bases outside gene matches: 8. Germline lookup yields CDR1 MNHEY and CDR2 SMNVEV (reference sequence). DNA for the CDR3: TGTGCCAGCAGTTTCCCCACTAGCGGAGGGACAGATACGCAGTATTTT. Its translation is CASSFPTSGGTDTQYF.

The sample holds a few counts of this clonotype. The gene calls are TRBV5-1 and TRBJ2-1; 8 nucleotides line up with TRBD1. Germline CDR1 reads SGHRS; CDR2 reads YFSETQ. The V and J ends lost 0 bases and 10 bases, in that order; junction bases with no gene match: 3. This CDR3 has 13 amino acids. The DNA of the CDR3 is TGCGCCAGCAGCTTGGGACAGGGGACCGAGCAGTTCTTC. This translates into CASSLGQGTEQFF.